Shown below are 18 T cell receptor beta chains from a single sample sequenced in a study of blood T cell repertoires in COVID-19. The assay was immunoSEQ multiplex PCR, and TCRdb's table has in-frame clones only and misses some. This table holds 160,000 or so clones, approximately 80% found once. Sequenced sample: peripheral blood. The receptors shown here come from a human donor in a cohort sampled during active COVID-19.

The chain recombines TRBV7-9 with TRBJ2-7; 7 bases fit TRBD1. CDR1 is SEHNR and CDR2 is FQNEAQ in the germline V gene (reference sequence). The J segment lost 4 bases and the V segment lost 4 bases, leaving 13 bases of the junction unmatched. This CDR3 comprises 16 residues. The DNA for the CDR3 is TGTGCCAGCAGCTCCCGGGACAGCTCCGAGCTTTACGAGCAGTACTTC. It codes for CASSSRDSSELYEQYF.

The chain couples TRBV7-6 to TRBJ2-7, with TRBD2 matching over 9 bases. Germline loops: CDR1 SGHVS, CDR2 FNYEAQ. This CDR3 spans 16 amino acids. After removal of 5 bases from V and 0 bases from J, the junction contained 8 bases not matched to a gene. CDR3 amino acids: CASSPLAGGDSYEQYF. The CDR3 nucleotides read TGTGCCAGCAGCCCTCTTGCGGGAGGGGACTCCTACGAGCAGTACTTC.

This chain uses TRBV15 with TRBJ2-3; TRBD2 is a possible D gene (5 bases). V was cut by 3 bases and J by 9 bases, with 13 bases left in between. This CDR3 is built from 13 residues. Looked up from germline, CDR1 is LNHNV and CDR2 is YYDKDF (reference sequence). CDR3 in DNA: TGTGCCACCAGCAGGGACCGCCGAGGGACGCAGTATTTT. As protein: CATSRDRRGTQYF.

This sequence joins TRBV11-2 and TRBJ1-5; D gene unclear. Germline assignment: CDR1 SGHAT and CDR2 FQNNGV. The V end was cut by 5 bases, the J end by 1 base, with 9 bases between. There are 14 residues in the CDR3. The DNA for the CDR3 is TGTGCCAGCAGCACGGGGTTGAGCAATCAGCCCCAGCATTTT. Translating it yields CASSTGLSNQPQHF. Supplemented by reference TRBV11-2 and TRBJ1-5, the full variable domain reads EAGVAQSPRYKIIEKRQSVAFWCNPISGHATLYWYQQILGQGPKLLIQFQNNGVVDDSQLPKDRFSAERLKGVDSTLKIQPAKLEDSAVYLCASSTGLSNQPQHFGDGTRLSIL.

J is TRBJ1-2 and V is TRBV6-6, with 11 bases aligning to TRBD1. Trimming at V came to 5 bases and at J to 8 bases, leaving 7 bases not matched to a gene. CDR1 is MNHNY and CDR2 is SVGAGI in the germline V gene (reference sequence). The CDR3 spans 14 residues. The CDR3 DNA is TGTGCCAGCAGTCAGCGGACAGGGGGCGACGGCTACACCTTC. Its protein product is CASSQRTGGDGYTF.

The V and J genes are TRBV18 and TRBJ2-7; possibly TRBD1 for D (6 bases). Per the germline V gene, CDR1 is KGHSH and CDR2 is LQKENI. The CDR3 extends over 13 amino acids. Between the trimmed V and J ends, which lost 3 bases and 3 bases, there was a span of 9 bases. The CDR3 DNA reads TGTGCCAGCTCACCGCCGGACAGCTACGAGCAGTACTTC. It specifies CASSPPDSYEQYF.

The V call is TRBV5-6, the J call TRBJ1-1; unclear D gene. This CDR3 has 14 residues. V lost 5 bases and J lost 0, with 11 bases in between. Germline V lookup: CDR1 SGHDT, CDR2 YYEEEE. The CDR3 loop reads CASRLYSMNTEAFF. The CDR3 nucleotides read TGTGCCAGCAGGCTTTACAGCATGAACACTGAAGCTTTCTTT.

The chain recombines TRBV28 with TRBJ2-7; the D gene is possibly TRBD1 (5 bases). Germline loops: CDR1 MDHEN, CDR2 SYDVKM. The CDR3 is 14 amino acids. V lost 6 bases, J lost 3 bases, and 15 bases lay in between. CDR3 nucleotide sequence: TGTGCCAGCAGCCCCACCAGGGATCACTACGAGCAGTACTTC. Residues: CASSPTRDHYEQYF.

The chain uses TRBV14 and TRBJ2-7; 8 bases are shared with TRBD1. This CDR3 is built from 15 residues. Looked up from germline, CDR1 is SGHDN and CDR2 is FVKESK. V lost 3 bases, J lost 6 bases, and 10 bases stayed unmatched. The CDR3 here is CASSHGPRGPGEQYF. In DNA form, the CDR3 reads TGTGCCAGCAGCCATGGTCCCAGGGGGCCAGGCGAGCAGTACTTC. Looking up the rest from reference TRBV14 and TRBJ2-7 gives the full variable domain: EAGVTQFPSHSVIEKGQTVTLRCDPISGHDNLYWYRRVMGKEIKFLLHFVKESKQDESGMPNNRFLAERTGGTYSTLKVQPAELEDSGVYFCASSHGPRGPGEQYFGPGTRLTVT.

This clone was seen a single time. The rearrangement uses TRBV6-5 and TRBJ1-6; D remains ambiguous. Germline CDR1 reads MNHEY; CDR2 reads SVGAGI. V lost 4 bases, J lost 5 bases, and 9 bases lay in between. The CDR3 extends over 14 amino acids. CDR3 sequence (DNA): TGTGCCAGCAGTTCCGGGGTCAATAATTCACCCCTCCACTTT. It is translated as CASSSGVNNSPLHF.

This chain joins TRBV27 and TRBJ1-4; D may be TRBD1 (6 bases). The germline V gene encodes CDR1 MNHEY and CDR2 SMNVEV (reference sequence). V was pared by 5 bases and J by 5 bases, with 12 bases between. The CDR3 consists of 14 residues. The CDR3, as DNA: TGTGCCAGCAGTCGAGAGACAGGAAATGAAAAACTGTTTTTT. Translated, it gives CASSRETGNEKLFF.

The CDR3 nucleotides are TGTGCCAGCAGGCTTTCAGCTACGAGCGGGAGTGTTTCAATTTTCATGGATACGCAGTATTTT. Translation gives CASRLSATSGSVSIFMDTQYF. The V call is TRBV7-8, the J call TRBJ2-3; 8 positions agree with TRBD2. The CDR3 covers 21 residues. Germline loops: CDR1 SGHVS, CDR2 FQNEAQ. The V and J ends lost 6 bases and 6 bases, in that order; junction bases with no gene match: 29.

The chain joins TRBV5-4 to TRBJ2-2, with 12 bases identical to TRBD2. This CDR3 contains 16 residues. V gave up 0 bases and J gave up 6 bases; unmatched junction bases: 3. CDR1 is SGHNT, CDR2 YYREEE, per germline (reference sequence). CDR3 sequence reads: CASSLDPSGGAGELFF. The CDR3 coding sequence is TGTGCCAGCAGCTTGGATCCTAGCGGGGGGGCCGGGGAGCTGTTTTTT.

The chain combines TRBV6-6 with TRBJ1-5; 8 nucleotides match TRBD1. The length of the CDR3 is 16 residues. J gave up 5 bases and V 4 bases, and 10 bases lay outside the gene matches. Per germline, CDR1 MNHNY and CDR2 SVGAGI (reference sequence). The CDR3 loop reads CASSWETGGRDQPQHF. CDR3 in DNA: TGTGCCAGCAGTTGGGAAACAGGGGGTAGGGATCAGCCCCAGCATTTT.

The chain has TRBV10-3 and TRBJ1-4; D gene ambiguous. This CDR3 comprises 13 residues. The V and J ends lost 6 bases and 7 bases respectively, with 12 bases between them. Germline-derived CDR1 and CDR2 are ENHRY and SYGVKD. DNA of the CDR3: TGTGCCATCAGGGCTGAACGGAGTGAAAAACTGTTTTTT. Translated, it gives CAIRAERSEKLFF.

The rearrangement joins TRBV12-3 or TRBV12-4 to TRBJ1-5; D not resolved. This CDR3 is built from 13 residues. The V end lost 3 bases, the J end lost 4 bases, and 7 bases lay between the germline ends. In nucleotides, the CDR3 is TGTGCCAGCAGTTTTCTCCGGAATCAGCCCCAGCATTTT. This gives the protein CASSFLRNQPQHF.

The chain couples TRBV27 to TRBJ1-5; 8 nucleotides align to TRBD1. The trim removed 3 bases at V and 6 bases at J, leaving 1 base unmatched. Germline V CDR1 and CDR2: MNHEY, SMNVEV (reference sequence). This CDR3 comprises 13 residues. CDR3 sequence reads: CASSFTGGQPQHF. In DNA form, the CDR3 reads TGTGCCAGCAGTTTTACAGGGGGTCAGCCCCAGCATTTT.

This chain uses TRBV18 with TRBJ2-6; TRBD1 is a possible D gene (5 bases). The germline CDR1 and CDR2 sequences are KGHSH and LQKENI. V was trimmed by 3 bases and J by 0 bases, leaving 12 bases between them. The CDR3 covers 17 residues. The CDR3 nucleotides are TGTGCCAGCTCACCGTTGACAGCTGTCTCTGGGGCCAACGTCCTGACTTTC. Translation: CASSPLTAVSGANVLTF. Full variable domain (missing parts from reference TRBV18 and TRBJ2-6): NAGVMQNPRHLVRRRGQEARLRCSPMKGHSHVYWYRQLPEEGLKFMVYLQKENIIDESGMPKERFSAEFPKEGPSILRIQQVVRGDSAAYFCASSPLTAVSGANVLTFGAGSRLTVL.